This T cell receptor beta chain emerged from a study of radiotherapy plus CTLA-4 blockade in lung cancer. Study-wide results and limits: Early clonal dynamics of blood T cells, together with interferon-beta, were reported as the best response predictor.

Germline V gene sequence: CDR1 MNHNS, CDR2 SASEGT. The CDR3 sequence is 18 residues long. J was trimmed by 0 bases and V by 3 bases; bases with no gene match: 11. Using immunoSEQ multiplex PCR, the repertoire was profiled, and TCRdb retains in-frame clones only, with some absent. The table lists 30,000 to 40,000 clones, roughly 70% of them singletons, with 3% to 5% in the top ten. A word on this clone: What it recognizes is unknown.

The specimen was peripheral blood, collected from a patient treated with radiotherapy plus ipilimumab. This chain connects TRBV6-1 to TRBJ2-3; TRBD1 agrees at 8 bases. The receptor was isolated from a human donor with non-small cell lung cancer who had stable disease on radiotherapy plus ipilimumab. CDR3 in DNA: TGTGCCAGCAGTGACAGGGGGCCTGAGGGTGGTAGCACAGATACGCAGTATTTT. It yields the protein CASSDRGPEGGSTDTQYF.